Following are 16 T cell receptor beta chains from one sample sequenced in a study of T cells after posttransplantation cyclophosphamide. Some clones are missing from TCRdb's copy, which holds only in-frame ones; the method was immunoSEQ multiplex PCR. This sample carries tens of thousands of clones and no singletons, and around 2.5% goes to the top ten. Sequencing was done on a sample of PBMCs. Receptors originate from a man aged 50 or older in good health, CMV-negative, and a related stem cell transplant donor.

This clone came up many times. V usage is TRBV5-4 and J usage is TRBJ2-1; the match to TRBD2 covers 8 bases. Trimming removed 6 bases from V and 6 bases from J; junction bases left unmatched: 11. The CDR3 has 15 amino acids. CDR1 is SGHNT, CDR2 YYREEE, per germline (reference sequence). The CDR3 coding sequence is TGTGCCAGCACCGTATACGGGGGGGGGCGCAATGAGCAGTTCTTC. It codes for CASTVYGGGRNEQFF. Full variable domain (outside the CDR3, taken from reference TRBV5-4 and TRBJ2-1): ETGVTQSPTHLIKTRGQQVTLRCSSQSGHNTVSWYQQALGQGPQFIFQYYREEENGRGNFPPRFSGLQFPNYSSELNVNALELDDSALYLCASTVYGGGRNEQFFGPGTRLTVL.

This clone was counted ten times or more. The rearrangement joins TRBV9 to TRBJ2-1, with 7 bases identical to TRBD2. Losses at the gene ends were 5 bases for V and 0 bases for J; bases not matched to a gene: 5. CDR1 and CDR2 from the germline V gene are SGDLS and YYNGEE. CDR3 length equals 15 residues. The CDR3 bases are TGTGCCAGCAGTATCGGGGGGACCTCCTACAATGAGCAGTTCTTC. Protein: CASSIGGTSYNEQFF.

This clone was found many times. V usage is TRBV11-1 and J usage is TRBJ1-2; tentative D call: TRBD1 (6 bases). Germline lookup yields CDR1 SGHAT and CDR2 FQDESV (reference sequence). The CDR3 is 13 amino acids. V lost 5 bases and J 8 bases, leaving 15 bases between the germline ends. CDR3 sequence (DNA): TGTGCCAGCAGCGAACTGGGGGCGCAGGGCTACACCTTC. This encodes CASSELGAQGYTF.

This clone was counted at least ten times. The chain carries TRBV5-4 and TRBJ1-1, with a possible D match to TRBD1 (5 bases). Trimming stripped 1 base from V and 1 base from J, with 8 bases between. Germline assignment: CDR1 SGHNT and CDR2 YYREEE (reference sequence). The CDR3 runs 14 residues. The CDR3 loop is CASSLRQTNTEAFF. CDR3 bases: TGTGCCAGCAGCTTGAGACAGACGAACACTGAAGCTTTCTTT.

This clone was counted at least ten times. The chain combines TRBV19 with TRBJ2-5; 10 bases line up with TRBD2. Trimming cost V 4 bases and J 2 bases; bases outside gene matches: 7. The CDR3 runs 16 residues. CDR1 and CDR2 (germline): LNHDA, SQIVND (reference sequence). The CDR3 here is CASSTEGLAYQETQYF. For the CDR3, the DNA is TGTGCCAGTAGTACCGAGGGACTAGCGTATCAAGAGACCCAGTACTTC.

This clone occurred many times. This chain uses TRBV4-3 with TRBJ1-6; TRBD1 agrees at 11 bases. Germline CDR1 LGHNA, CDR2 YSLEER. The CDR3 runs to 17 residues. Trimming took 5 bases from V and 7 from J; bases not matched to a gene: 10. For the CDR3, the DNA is TGCGCCAGCAGCGCACTCGCGGGACAGGGGGTGAATTCACCCCTCCACTTT. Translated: CASSALAGQGVNSPLHF.

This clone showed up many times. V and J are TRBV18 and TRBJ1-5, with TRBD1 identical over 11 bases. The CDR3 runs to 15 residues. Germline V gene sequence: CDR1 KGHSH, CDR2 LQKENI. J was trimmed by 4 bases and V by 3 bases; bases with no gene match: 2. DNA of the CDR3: TGTGCCAGCTCACCGGGGACAGGGGGAAATCAGCCCCAGCATTTT. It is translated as CASSPGTGGNQPQHF.

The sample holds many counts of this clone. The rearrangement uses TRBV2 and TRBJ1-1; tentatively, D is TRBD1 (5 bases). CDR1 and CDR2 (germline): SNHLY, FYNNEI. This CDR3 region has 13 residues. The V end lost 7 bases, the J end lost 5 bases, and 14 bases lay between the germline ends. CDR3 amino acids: CASNDRGETEAFF. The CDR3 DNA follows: TGTGCCAGCAACGACCGGGGGGAAACTGAAGCTTTCTTT. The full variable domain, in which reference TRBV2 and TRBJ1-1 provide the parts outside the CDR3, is EPEVTQTPSHQVTQMGQEVILRCVPISNHLYFYWYRQILGQKVEFLVSFYNNEISEKSEIFDDQFSVERPDGSNFTLKIRSTKLEDSAMYFCASNDRGETEAFFGQGTRLTVV.

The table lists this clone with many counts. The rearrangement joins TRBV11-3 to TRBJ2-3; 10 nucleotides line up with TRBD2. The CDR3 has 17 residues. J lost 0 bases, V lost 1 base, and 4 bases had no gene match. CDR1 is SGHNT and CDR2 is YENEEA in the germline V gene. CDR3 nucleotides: TGTGCCAGCAGCTTAGGACTAGCGGGTCCAAGCACAGATACGCAGTATTTT. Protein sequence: CASSLGLAGPSTDTQYF.

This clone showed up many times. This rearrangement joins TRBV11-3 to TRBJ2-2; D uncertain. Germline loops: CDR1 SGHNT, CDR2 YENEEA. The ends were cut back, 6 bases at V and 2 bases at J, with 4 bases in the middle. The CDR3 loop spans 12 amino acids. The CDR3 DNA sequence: TGTGCCAGCAGTCATAACACCGGGGAGCTGTTTTTT. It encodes CASSHNTGELFF.

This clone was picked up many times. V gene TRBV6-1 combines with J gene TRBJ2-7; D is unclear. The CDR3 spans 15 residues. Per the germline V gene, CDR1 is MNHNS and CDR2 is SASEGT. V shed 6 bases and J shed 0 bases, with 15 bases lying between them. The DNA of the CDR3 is TGTGCCAGCAGGGTATCTCGAGCGACCTCCTACGAGCAGTACTTC. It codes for CASRVSRATSYEQYF.

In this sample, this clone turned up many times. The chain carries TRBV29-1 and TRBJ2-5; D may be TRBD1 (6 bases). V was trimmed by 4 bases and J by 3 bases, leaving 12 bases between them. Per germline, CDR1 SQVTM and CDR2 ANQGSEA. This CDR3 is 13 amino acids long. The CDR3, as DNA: TGCAGCGTTGTAGAATACAGGGAAGAGACCCAGTACTTC. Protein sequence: CSVVEYREETQYF.

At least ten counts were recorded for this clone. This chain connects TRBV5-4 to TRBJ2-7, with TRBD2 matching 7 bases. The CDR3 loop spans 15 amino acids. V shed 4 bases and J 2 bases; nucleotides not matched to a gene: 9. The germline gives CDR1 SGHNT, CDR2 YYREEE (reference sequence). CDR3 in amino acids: CASSKDQAGTYEQYF. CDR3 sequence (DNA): TGTGCCAGCAGCAAGGACCAAGCGGGGACCTACGAGCAGTACTTC.

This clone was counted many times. The CDR3 nucleotides read TGTGCCAGCATGTACGGGACAGGGTTAAGTCAGCCCCAGCATTTT. Translated: CASMYGTGLSQPQHF. V is TRBV6-6 and J is TRBJ1-5; TRBD1 matches 9 bases. The V and J ends lost 7 bases and 6 bases, in that order; junction bases with no gene match: 10. This CDR3 spans 15 amino acids. Per germline, CDR1 MNHNY and CDR2 SVGAGI (reference sequence).

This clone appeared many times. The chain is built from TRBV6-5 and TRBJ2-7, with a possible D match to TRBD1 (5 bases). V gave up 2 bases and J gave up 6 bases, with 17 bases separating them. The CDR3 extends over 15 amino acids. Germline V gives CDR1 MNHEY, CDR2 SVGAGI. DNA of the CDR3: TGTGCCAGCAGTTACGGGGCCAGGGTCATGGGCGAGCAGTACTTC. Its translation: CASSYGARVMGEQYF.

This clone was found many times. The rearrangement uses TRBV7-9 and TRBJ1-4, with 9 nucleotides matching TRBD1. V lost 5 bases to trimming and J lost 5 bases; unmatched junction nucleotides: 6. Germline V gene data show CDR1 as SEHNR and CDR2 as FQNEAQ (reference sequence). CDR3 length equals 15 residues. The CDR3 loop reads CASSRGQGTNEKLFF. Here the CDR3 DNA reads TGTGCCAGCAGCCGGGGACAGGGAACGAATGAAAAACTGTTTTTT.